The subject of this entry is one T cell receptor beta chain. No antigen is known for it. The data were obtained in a study of beta chain features in type 1 diabetes. Study-wide findings and caveats: For Type 1 diabetes patients, all four CD4+ subsets carried TCRB CDR3s that were moderately but significantly shorter. Insertions at VDJ junctions were less frequent in type 1 diabetes patients. These patients also deleted more nucleotides at the same junctions.

Expressed TCRB transcripts were sequenced after all isolated RNA was converted to cDNA. Some clones are missing from TCRdb's copy, which holds only in-frame ones; the method was immunoSEQ multiplex PCR. This table has around 250,000 clones, roughly 24% appearing once. CDR1 and CDR2 (germline): PRHDT, FYEKMQ (reference sequence). J lost 3 bases, V lost 5 bases, and 15 bases had no gene match. The CDR3 has 18 residues. Sequenced input: naive CD4+ T cells from blood. The chain carries TRBV13 and TRBJ2-5, with 10 bases that match TRBD1. The source of this sequence is a woman in her twenties or thirties with type 1 diabetes. This CDR3 is CASSATGGYAGAKETQYF. CDR3 coding DNA: TGTGCCAGCAGCGCGACAGGGGGCTATGCCGGGGCCAAAGAGACCCAGTACTTC.